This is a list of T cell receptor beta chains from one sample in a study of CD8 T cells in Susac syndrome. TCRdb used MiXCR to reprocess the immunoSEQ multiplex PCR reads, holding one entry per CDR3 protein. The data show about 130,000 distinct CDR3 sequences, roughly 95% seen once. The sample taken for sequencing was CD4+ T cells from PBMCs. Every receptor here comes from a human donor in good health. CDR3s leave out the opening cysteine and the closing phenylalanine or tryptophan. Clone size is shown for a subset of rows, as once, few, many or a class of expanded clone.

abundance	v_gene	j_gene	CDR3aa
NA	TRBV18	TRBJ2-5	ASSPPRGGETQY
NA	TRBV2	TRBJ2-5	ASSEQILGGRETQY
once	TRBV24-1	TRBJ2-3	ATKPGQGVSSTDTQY
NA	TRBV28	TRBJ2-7	ASTRLPGYEQY
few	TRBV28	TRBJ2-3	ASSRPGGTDTQY
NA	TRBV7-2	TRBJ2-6	ASSALPPGANVLT
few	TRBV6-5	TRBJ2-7	ASRLAGGPGEQY
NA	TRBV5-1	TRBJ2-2	ASSLGATNTGELF
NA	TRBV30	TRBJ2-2	AWNRDRGSGELF
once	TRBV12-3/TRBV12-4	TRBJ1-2	AITNPFDYGYT
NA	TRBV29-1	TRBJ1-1	SVEPHLNTEAF
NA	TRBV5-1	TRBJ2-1	ASSLGQVDNEQF
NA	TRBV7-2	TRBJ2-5	ASSRPRGQETQY
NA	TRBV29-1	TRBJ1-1	SVEGGSTNTEAF
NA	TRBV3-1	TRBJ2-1	ASSQETGAYNEQF
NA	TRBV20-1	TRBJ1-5	SASQGTGNQPQH
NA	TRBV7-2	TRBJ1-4	ASSLQGRVEKLF
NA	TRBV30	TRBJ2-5	AWSEQGETQY
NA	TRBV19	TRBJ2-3	ASRVGPGTDTQY
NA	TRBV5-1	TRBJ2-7	ASSLWSDDDQY
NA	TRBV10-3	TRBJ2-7	AISSGMPYEQY
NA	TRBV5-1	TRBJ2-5	ASSFYRGETQY
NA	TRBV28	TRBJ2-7	ASSTLPGLAGEQY
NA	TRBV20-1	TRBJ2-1	SARDRVIWNEQF
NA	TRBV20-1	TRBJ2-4	SAPPGGLAGAKNIQY
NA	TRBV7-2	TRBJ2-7	ASSSLAGAYEQY
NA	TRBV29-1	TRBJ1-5	SVVVSDSNQPQH
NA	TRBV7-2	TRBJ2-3	ASSLGGDRDTQY
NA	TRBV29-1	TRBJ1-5	SVRLDNSPYQPQH
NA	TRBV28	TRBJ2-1	ASKLRGNEQF
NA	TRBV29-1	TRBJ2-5	SVDRGGGETQY
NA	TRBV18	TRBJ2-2	ASSPGTPANTGELF
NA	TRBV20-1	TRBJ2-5	SVSRLAGSQETQY
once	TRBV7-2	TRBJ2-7	ASSPSTGLAYEQY
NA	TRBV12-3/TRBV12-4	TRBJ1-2	ASSRDSRSNYGYT
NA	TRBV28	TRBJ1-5	ASSFDRVKPQH
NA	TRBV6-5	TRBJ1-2	ASSPPGGGSGYT
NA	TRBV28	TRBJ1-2	ASYRGLGYT
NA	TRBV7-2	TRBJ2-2	ASSAGLAGGSGVF
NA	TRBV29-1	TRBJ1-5	SVGGQSNQPQH
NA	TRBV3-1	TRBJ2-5	ASSQDPAGGQETQY
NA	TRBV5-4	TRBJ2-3	ASIPMGDTDTQY
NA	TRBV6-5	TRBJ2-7	ASSYSTSGIFYEQY
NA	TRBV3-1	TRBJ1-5	ASSQGHINQPQH
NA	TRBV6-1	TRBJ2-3	ASKRVSYGAY
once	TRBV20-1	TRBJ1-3	SAQSAPGNTIY
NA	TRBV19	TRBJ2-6	ASRISGSSGANVLT
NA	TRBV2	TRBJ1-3	ASSPDSYSGNTIY
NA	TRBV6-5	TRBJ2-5	ASSYSIWDRQTQY
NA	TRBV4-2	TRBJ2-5	ASSQDRLRETQY
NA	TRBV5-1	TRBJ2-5	ASSLEGQGETQY
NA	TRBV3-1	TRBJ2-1	ASSQVREGYNEQF